This T cell receptor (beta chain) was recovered during a study of cytomegalovirus exposure and HLA in healthy donors. On this clone itself: Its antigen is unidentified.

Study findings and constraints: A later look showed TCR association rates differing by HLA locus, highest for DRB1 and lowest for HLA-C.

The PCR was carried out with 60 Vbeta primers and 13 Jbeta primers. The table came from immunoSEQ multiplex PCR; TCRdb's copy has only in-frame clones and leaves some out. Of fewer than 150,000 clones in the sample, around 79% were seen once. V lost 5 bases, J lost 6 bases, and 17 bases lay in between. This CDR3 has 15 residues. The V gene's germline CDR1 is SEHNR and CDR2 FQNEAQ (reference sequence). The TCR sequence derives from a man between 40 and 49 years old in good health and CMV-seropositive. The chain combines TRBV7-9 with TRBJ2-4; D is possibly TRBD1 (6 bases). Sequencing was performed on PBMCs. The CDR3 DNA reads TGTGCCAGCAGCCTGTCGGGCTCAGGGGCAAACATTCAGTACTTC. Translated, it gives CASSLSGSGANIQYF. Full variable domain (outside the CDR3, taken from reference TRBV7-9 and TRBJ2-4): DTGVSQNPRHKITKRGQNVTFRCDPISEHNRLYWYRQTLGQGPEFLTYFQNEAQLEKSRLLSDRFSAERPKGSFSTLEIQRTEQGDSAMYLCASSLSGSGANIQYFGAGTRLSVL.